This entry lists 3 T cell receptor beta chains sequenced from one sample in a study of blood T cell repertoires in COVID-19. Some clones are missing from TCRdb's copy, which holds only in-frame ones; the method was immunoSEQ multiplex PCR. There are 250,000 to 300,000 clones in the sample; more than 75% occur only once, and about 14% lies in the top ten. Sequenced material: PBMCs or T cells enriched from blood (not recorded which). Source of these receptors: a man between 18 and 29 years old who had recovered from COVID-19.

The rearrangement links TRBV7-2 to TRBJ2-1; perhaps TRBD2 as D (5 bases). The CDR3 contains 13 residues. Between the trimmed V and J ends, which lost 1 base and 8 bases, there was a span of 9 bases. Germline V CDR1 and CDR2: SGHTA, FQGNSA. As DNA, the CDR3 is TGTGCCAGCAGCTTAGAGGCGGGTGATGAGCAGTTCTTC. Its translation: CASSLEAGDEQFF.

The chain carries TRBV5-4 and TRBJ2-6, with 9 bases fitting TRBD1. V dropped 5 bases and J dropped 2; count of bases not matched to a gene: 2. Germline CDR1 reads SGHNT; CDR2 reads YYREEE (reference sequence). The CDR3 has 15 residues. The CDR3 here is CASRTGGAGANVLTF. As DNA, the CDR3 is TGTGCCAGCAGGACAGGGGGGGCTGGGGCCAACGTCCTGACTTTC.

The chain has TRBV7-9 and TRBJ1-1; D unresolved. The V gene lost 4 bases and the J gene lost 0 bases, with 15 bases spanning the gap. The length of the CDR3 is 16 residues. Germline V gene sequence: CDR1 SEHNR, CDR2 FQNEAQ (reference sequence). This CDR3 is CASSYTAGTMNTEAFF. CDR3 sequence (DNA): TGTGCCAGCAGCTATACGGCAGGAACCATGAACACTGAAGCTTTCTTT.